The clone carrying this TCR beta chain has at least ten counts. Per the original data handling: Samples ranged from about 20,000 to 750,000 TCRs, with a median of roughly 93,000. TCRdb passed the RACE reads through MiXCR, listing each CDR3 protein once. TCRdb, rather than the study authors, made the V and J calls. The sample lists fewer than 85,000 distinct CDR3 sequences; more than 8.5% were seen once. Time point meaning: patch test 2, 6 weeks after DPC sensitization. Treatment indicated: therapeutic diphenylcyclopropenone sensitization with weekly scalp DPC. This entry comes from a study of human T cells and chemical hapten exposure. This CDR3 contains 14 residues. V shed 8 bases and J 5 bases; nucleotides not matched to a gene: 11. Germline V CDR1 and CDR2: SQVTM, ANQGSEA.

The rearrangement links TRBV29-1 to TRBJ2-5; TRBD2 matches at 10 bases. This clonotype was obtained from a woman aged 30 to 39 with alopecia areata. Some clones in this sample may be carry-over from other donors' samples. The material was whole blood, obtained in connection with sensitization to the hapten diphenylcyclopropenone (DPC). Here the CDR3 reads CSHSGTSVMETQYF. The CDR3 DNA reads TGCAGCCATTCCGGGACTAGCGTCATGGAGACCCAGTACTTC.